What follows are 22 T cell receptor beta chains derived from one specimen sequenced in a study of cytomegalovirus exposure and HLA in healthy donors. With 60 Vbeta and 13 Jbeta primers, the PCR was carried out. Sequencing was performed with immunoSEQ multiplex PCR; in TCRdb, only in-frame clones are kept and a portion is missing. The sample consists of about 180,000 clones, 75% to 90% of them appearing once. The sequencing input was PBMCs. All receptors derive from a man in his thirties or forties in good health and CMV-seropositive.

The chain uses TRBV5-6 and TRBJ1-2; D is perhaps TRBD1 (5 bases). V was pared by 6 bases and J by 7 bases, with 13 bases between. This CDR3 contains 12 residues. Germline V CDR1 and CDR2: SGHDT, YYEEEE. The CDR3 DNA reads TGTGCCAGCAACGGGGGGTTGTTTGGCTACACCTTC. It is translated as CASNGGLFGYTF.

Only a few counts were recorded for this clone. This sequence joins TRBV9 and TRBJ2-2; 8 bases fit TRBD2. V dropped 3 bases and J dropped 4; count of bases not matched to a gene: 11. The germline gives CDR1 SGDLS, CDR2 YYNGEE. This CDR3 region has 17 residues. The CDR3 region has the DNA TGTGCCAGCAGCGCTGGGGCGGGTCTAGCGGGCACCGGGGAGCTGTTTTTT. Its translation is CASSAGAGLAGTGELFF.

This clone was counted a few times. The DNA of the CDR3 is TGCGCCAGCAGTGCCGGGGAAGGCATTCAGTACTTC. Amino acids: CASSAGEGIQYF. The chain links TRBV10-1 to TRBJ2-4; TRBD2 might be the D (5 bases). CDR1 WNHNN and CDR2 SYGVQD come from the germline V gene (reference sequence). The germline V and J ends were trimmed by 4 bases and 9 bases, with 10 bases remaining between them. The CDR3 runs 12 residues.

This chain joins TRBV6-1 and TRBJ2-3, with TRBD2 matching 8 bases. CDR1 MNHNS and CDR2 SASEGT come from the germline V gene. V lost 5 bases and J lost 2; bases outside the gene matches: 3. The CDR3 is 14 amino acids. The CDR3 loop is CASSLAGSTDTQYF. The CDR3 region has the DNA TGTGCCAGCAGTTTAGCGGGGTCCACAGATACGCAGTATTTT.

In DNA, the CDR3 is TGCAGTGCTACGGACATTTACGAGCAGTACTTC. Encoded protein: CSATDIYEQYF. This sequence joins TRBV20-1 and TRBJ2-7; D might be TRBD1 (5 bases). Trimming stripped 4 bases from V and 4 bases from J, with 8 bases between. CDR1 and CDR2 from the germline V gene are DFQATT and SNEGSKA (reference sequence). The CDR3 spans 11 residues.

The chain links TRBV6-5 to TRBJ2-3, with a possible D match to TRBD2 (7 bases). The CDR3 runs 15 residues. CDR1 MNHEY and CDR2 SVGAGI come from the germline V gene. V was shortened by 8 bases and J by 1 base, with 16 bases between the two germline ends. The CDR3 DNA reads TGTGCCAGCTCGAGGGGGGGGTCCGGCACAGATACGCAGTATTTT. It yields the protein CASSRGGSGTDTQYF.

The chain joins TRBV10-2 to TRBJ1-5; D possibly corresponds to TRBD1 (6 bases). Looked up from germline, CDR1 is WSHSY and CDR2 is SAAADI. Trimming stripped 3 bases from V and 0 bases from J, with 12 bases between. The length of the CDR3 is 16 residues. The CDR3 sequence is CASSEGRQVSNQPQHF. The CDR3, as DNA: TGCGCCAGCAGTGAAGGAAGACAGGTTAGCAATCAGCCCCAGCATTTT.

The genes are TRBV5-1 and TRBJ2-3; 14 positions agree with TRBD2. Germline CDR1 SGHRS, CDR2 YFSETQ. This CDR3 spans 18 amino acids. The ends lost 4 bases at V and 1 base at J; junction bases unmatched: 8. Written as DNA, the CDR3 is TGCGCCAGCAGCGCGGGACTAGCGGGAGCATTGGGCACAGATACGCAGTATTTT. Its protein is CASSAGLAGALGTDTQYF.

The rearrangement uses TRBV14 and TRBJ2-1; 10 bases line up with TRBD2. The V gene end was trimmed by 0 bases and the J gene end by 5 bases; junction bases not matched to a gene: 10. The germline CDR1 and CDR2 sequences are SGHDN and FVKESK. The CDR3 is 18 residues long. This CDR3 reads CASSQDLPGLAENNEQFF. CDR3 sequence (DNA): TGTGCCAGCAGCCAAGATCTTCCTGGACTAGCGGAGAACAATGAGCAGTTCTTC.

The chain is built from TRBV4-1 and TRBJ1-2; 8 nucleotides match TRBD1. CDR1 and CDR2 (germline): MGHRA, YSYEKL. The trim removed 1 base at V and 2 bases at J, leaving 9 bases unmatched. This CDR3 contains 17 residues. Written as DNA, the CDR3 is TGCGCCAGCAGCCAAGGGACAGGGAGGGTGGTAAACTATGGCTACACCTTC. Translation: CASSQGTGRVVNYGYTF.

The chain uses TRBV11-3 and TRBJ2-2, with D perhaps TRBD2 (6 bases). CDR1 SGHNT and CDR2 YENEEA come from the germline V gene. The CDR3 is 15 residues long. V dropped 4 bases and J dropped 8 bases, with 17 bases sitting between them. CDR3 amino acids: CASSSSGYTGGELFF. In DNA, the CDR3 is TGTGCCAGCAGCTCCAGCGGGTACACGGGGGGGGAGCTGTTTTTT.

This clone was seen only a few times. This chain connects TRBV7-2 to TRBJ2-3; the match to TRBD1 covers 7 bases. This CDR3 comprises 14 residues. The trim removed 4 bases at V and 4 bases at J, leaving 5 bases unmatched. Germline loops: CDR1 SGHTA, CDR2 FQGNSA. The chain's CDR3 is CASSSTGLADTQYF. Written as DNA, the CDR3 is TGTGCCAGCAGCTCGACAGGGTTGGCAGATACGCAGTATTTT.

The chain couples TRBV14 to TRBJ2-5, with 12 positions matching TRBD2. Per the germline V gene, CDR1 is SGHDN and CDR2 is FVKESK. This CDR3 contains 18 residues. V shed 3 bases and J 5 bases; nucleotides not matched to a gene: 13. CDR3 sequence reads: CASSHPHSTSGRIETQYF. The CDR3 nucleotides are TGTGCCAGCAGCCACCCACATTCGACTAGCGGGAGAATCGAGACCCAGTACTTC.

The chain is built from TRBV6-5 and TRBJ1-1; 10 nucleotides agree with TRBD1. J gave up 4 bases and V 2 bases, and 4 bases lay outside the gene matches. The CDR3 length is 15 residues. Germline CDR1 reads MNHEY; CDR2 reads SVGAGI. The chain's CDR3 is CASSYKGQGGTEAFF. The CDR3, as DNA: TGTGCCAGCAGTTACAAAGGACAGGGGGGCACTGAAGCTTTCTTT.

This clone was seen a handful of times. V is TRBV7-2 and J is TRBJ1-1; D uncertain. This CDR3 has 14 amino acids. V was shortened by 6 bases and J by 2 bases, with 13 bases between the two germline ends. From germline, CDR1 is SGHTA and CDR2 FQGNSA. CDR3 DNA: TGTGCCAGCAGACATAGGACGGGAAACACTGAAGCTTTCTTT. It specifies CASRHRTGNTEAFF.

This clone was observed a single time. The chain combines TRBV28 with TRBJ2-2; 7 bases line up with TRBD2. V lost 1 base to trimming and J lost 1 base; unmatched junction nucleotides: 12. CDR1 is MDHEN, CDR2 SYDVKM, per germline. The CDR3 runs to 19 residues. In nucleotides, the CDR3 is TGTGCCAGCAGTTTATCACGGGGGGTTTGGGTACAGAACACCGGGGAGCTGTTTTTT. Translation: CASSLSRGVWVQNTGELFF.

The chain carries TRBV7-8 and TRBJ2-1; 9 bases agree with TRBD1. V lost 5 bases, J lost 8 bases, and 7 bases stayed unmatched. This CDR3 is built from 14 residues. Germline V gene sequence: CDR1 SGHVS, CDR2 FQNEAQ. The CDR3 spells CASSPPGQGDEQFF. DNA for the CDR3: TGTGCCAGCAGCCCTCCGGGACAGGGCGATGAGCAGTTCTTC.

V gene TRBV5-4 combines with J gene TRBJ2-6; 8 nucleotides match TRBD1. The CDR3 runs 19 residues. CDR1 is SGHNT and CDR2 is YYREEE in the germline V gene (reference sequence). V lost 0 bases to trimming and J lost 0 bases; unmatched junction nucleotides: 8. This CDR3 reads CASSLGSGTGGSGANVLTF. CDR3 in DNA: TGTGCCAGCAGCTTGGGGTCCGGGACAGGCGGCTCTGGGGCCAACGTCCTGACTTTC.

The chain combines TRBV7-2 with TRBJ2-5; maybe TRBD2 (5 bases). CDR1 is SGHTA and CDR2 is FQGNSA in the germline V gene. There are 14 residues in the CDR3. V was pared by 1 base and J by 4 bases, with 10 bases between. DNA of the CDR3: TGTGCCAGCAGCTTAGGCTCCGCGGGAGAGACCCAGTACTTC. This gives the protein CASSLGSAGETQYF.

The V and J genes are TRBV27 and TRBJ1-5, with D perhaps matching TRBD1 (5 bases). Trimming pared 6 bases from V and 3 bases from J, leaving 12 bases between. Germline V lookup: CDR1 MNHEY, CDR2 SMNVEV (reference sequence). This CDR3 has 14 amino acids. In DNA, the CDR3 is TGTGCCAGCAGAAGGGGAGGGAACAATCAGCCCCAGCATTTT. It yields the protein CASRRGGNNQPQHF.

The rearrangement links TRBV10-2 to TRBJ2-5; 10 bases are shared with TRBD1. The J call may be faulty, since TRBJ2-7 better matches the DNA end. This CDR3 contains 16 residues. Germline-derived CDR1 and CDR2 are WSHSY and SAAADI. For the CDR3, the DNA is TGCGCCAGCAGTTTCCGCCCGGGACAGGGGCTGTACGAGCAGTACTTC. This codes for CASSFRPGQGLYEQYF.

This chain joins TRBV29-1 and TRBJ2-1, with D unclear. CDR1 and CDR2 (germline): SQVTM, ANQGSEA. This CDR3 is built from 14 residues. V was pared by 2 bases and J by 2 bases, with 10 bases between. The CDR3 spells CSVELSGPYNEQFF. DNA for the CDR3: TGCAGCGTTGAACTCTCAGGCCCCTACAATGAGCAGTTCTTC.